This section outlines one T cell receptor (beta chain) sequence together with its context. The source of the sample is a study of OX40 agonist ivuxolimab in advanced cancers. In the study overall: Prior therapy, whether anti-PD-1, anti-PD-L1 or anti-CTLA-4, was allowed, and approximately 40% had some.

Germline V CDR1 and CDR2: SGHDT, YYEEEE. Trimming took 2 bases from V and 16 from J, leaving 10 bases between them. This CDR3 contains 11 residues. Repertoires were generated with immunoSEQ multiplex PCR, while TCRdb's copy carries only in-frame clones and drops some. The sample consists of about 83,000 clones, roughly nine tenths of them appearing once. The input for sequencing was CD4+ or CD8+ T cells sorted from blood, taken in a trial of the OX40 agonist ivuxolimab. V usage is TRBV5-6 and J usage is TRBJ2-6; D gene uncertain. This sequence originates from an adult with an advanced solid tumor such as melanoma, head and neck, liver or kidney cancer. CDR3 in amino acids: CASSFGSVLTF. The CDR3 bases are TGTGCCAGCAGCTTTGGATCGGTTCTGACTTTC.